These 9 T cell receptor beta chains came from one sample sequenced in a study of control samples from healthy donors and cancer patients. Sequenced by immunoSEQ multiplex PCR; TCRdb stores in-frame clones only, minus some. In the table there are 150,000 or so clones, approximately 93% of which are singletons. Sequencing was performed on blood. These receptors were taken from a young man in good health.

This clone was recorded a few times. The CDR3 coding sequence is TGTGCCATCCCGACTGCAGCCGGGGAGCTGTTTTTT. Amino acids: CAIPTAAGELFF. The rearrangement joins TRBV6-5 to TRBJ2-2; no clear D gene. The germline V gene has CDR1 MNHEY and CDR2 SVGAGI. V was shortened by 10 bases and J by 6 bases, with 12 bases between the two germline ends. This CDR3 comprises 12 residues.

The chain has TRBV7-8 and TRBJ1-1; maybe TRBD1 (6 bases). V was cut by 7 bases and J by 0 bases, with 15 bases left in between. Per germline, CDR1 SGHVS and CDR2 FQNEAQ. This CDR3 has 15 residues. The CDR3 DNA reads TGTGCCAGCACCCTATACGGACAGTTGAACACTGAAGCTTTCTTT. Residues: CASTLYGQLNTEAFF.

This chain joins TRBV11-2 and TRBJ1-1, with 11 bases identical to TRBD1. With V trimmed by 1 base and J by 5 bases, 12 bases remained unmatched. This CDR3 spans 18 amino acids. CDR1 SGHAT and CDR2 FQNNGV come from the germline V gene. CDR3 loop: CASSLAYWTGGEKTEAFF. The CDR3 bases are TGTGCCAGCAGCTTAGCCTATTGGACAGGGGGCGAGAAGACTGAAGCTTTCTTT. Variable domain in full (rest from reference TRBV11-2 and TRBJ1-1): EAGVAQSPRYKIIEKRQSVAFWCNPISGHATLYWYQQILGQGPKLLIQFQNNGVVDDSQLPKDRFSAERLKGVDSTLKIQPAKLEDSAVYLCASSLAYWTGGEKTEAFFGQGTRLTVV.

The J gene is TRBJ1-5, the V gene TRBV18, with D tentatively TRBD1 (5 bases). V was trimmed by 3 bases and J by 4 bases, leaving 10 bases between them. CDR1 is KGHSH and CDR2 is LQKENI in the germline V gene. The CDR3 sequence is 14 residues long. CDR3 bases: TGTGCCAGCTCACCCGACAGCCTAAATCAGCCCCAGCATTTT. Its translation is CASSPDSLNQPQHF.

This sequence joins TRBV7-8 and TRBJ1-2, with no clear D. CDR1 and CDR2 (germline): SGHVS, FQNEAQ. This CDR3 has 16 amino acids. With 1 base removed from V and 2 bases from J, the gap between germline ends came to 14 bases. CDR3 in DNA: TGTGCCAGCAGCTTAGGAGCATACAGACGAAACTATGGCTACACCTTC. It is translated as CASSLGAYRRNYGYTF.

DNA for the CDR3: TGTGCCAGTAAGGTAGCGGGAGGTCCCACAGATACGCAGTATTTT. The encoded protein is CASKVAGGPTDTQYF. The chain joins TRBV19 to TRBJ2-3; TRBD2 agrees at 10 bases. Germline V gene data show CDR1 as LNHDA and CDR2 as SQIVND (reference sequence). Trimming removed 7 bases from V and 2 bases from J; junction bases left unmatched: 6. The CDR3 is 15 amino acids.

The DNA of the CDR3 is TGTGCCAGCAGCGTATTGAGTCTAGCGGGAGACGAGCAGTTCTTC. Its translation is CASSVLSLAGDEQFF. The chain links TRBV9 to TRBJ2-1; the match to TRBD2 covers 10 bases. V gave up 1 base and J gave up 10 bases; unmatched junction bases: 8. The CDR3 totals 15 residues. Germline V CDR1 and CDR2: SGDLS, YYNGEE. Combining the CDR3 with reference TRBV9 and TRBJ2-1 gives the whole variable domain DSGVTQTPKHLITATGQRVTLRCSPRSGDLSVYWYQQSLDQGLQFLIQYYNGEERAKGNILERFSAQQFPDLHSELNLSSLELGDSALYFCASSVLSLAGDEQFFGPGTRLTVL.

V usage is TRBV11-2 and J usage is TRBJ1-1; a weak D match, TRBD1 (5 bases). From germline, CDR1 is SGHAT and CDR2 FQNNGV. V was pared by 4 bases and J by 5 bases, with 8 bases between. This CDR3 contains 12 residues. In nucleotides, the CDR3 is TGTGCCAGCAGCTACAGGAGGACTGAAGCTTTCTTT. As protein: CASSYRRTEAFF.

The chain joins TRBV7-9 to TRBJ2-1; D not certain. This CDR3 is 17 amino acids long. Germline V lookup: CDR1 SEHNR, CDR2 FQNEAQ (reference sequence). V lost 3 bases to trimming and J lost 4 bases, with 19 bases between them. CDR3 amino acids: CASSFNTLRRVYNEQFF. CDR3 bases: TGTGCCAGCAGCTTCAATACTCTCCGTCGGGTTTACAATGAGCAGTTCTTC.